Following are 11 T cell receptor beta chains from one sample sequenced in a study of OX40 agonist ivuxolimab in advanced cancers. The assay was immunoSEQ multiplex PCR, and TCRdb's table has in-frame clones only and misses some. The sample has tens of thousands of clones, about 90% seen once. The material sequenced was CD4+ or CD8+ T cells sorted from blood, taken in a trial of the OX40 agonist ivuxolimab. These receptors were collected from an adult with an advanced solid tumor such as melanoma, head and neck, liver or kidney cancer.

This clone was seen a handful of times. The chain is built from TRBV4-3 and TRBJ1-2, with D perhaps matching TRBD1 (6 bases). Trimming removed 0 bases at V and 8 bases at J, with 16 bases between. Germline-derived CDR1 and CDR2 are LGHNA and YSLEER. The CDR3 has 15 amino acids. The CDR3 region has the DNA TGCGCCAGCAGCCAAGAAGGACAGTCGAGCGACGGCTACACCTTC. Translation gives CASSQEGQSSDGYTF.

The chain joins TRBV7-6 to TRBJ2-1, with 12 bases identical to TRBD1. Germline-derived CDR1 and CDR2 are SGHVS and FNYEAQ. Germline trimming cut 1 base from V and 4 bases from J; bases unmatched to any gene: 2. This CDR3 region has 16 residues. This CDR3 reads CASSLEGQGAYNEQFF. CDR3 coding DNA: TGTGCCAGCAGCTTAGAGGGACAGGGGGCGTACAATGAGCAGTTCTTC.

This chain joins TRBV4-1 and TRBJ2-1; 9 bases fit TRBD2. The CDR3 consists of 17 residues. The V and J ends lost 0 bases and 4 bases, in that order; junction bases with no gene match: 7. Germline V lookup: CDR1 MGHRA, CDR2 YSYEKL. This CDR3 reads CASSQEDSSGSYNEQFF. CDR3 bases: TGCGCCAGCAGCCAAGAAGATAGTAGCGGGAGTTACAATGAGCAGTTCTTC.

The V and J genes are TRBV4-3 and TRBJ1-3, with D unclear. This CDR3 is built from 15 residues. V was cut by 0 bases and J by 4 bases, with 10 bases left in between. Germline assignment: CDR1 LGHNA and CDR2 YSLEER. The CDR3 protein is CASSQDLHSGNTIYF. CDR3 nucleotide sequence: TGCGCCAGCAGCCAAGACCTCCACAGCGGAAACACCATATATTTT.

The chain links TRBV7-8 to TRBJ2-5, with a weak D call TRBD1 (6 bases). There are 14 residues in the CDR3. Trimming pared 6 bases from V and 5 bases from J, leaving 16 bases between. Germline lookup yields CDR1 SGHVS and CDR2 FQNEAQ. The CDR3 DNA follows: TGTGCCAGCAGTTCCTGGCAGGGGTTGGAGACCCAGTACTTC. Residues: CASSSWQGLETQYF.

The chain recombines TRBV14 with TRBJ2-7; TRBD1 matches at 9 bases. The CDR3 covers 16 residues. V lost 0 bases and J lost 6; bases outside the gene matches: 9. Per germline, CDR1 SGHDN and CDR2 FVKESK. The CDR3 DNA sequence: TGTGCCAGCAGCCAAGAAAGCGGGACAGGGTTTCTCGAGCAGTACTTC. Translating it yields CASSQESGTGFLEQYF.

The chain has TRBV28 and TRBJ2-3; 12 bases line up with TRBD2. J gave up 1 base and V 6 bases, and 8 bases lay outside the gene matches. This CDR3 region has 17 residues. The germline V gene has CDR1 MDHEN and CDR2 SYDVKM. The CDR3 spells CASSGLAGPRGTDTQYF. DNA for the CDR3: TGTGCCAGCAGCGGACTAGCGGGACCCCGTGGCACAGATACGCAGTATTTT. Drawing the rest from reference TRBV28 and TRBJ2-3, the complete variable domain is DVKVTQSSRYLVKRTGEKVFLECVQDMDHENMFWYRQDPGLGLRLIYFSYDVKMKEKGDIPEGYSVSREKKERFSLILESASTNQTSMYLCASSGLAGPRGTDTQYFGPGTRLTVL.

In DNA form, the CDR3 reads TGTGCCAGCAAGGGACAGGGGACCTACGAGCAGTACTTC. Its translation: CASKGQGTYEQYF. The V and J genes are TRBV2 and TRBJ2-7; 10 bases line up with TRBD1. The CDR3 consists of 13 residues. Germline values: CDR1 SNHLY, CDR2 FYNNEI. The junction had 2 bases not matched to a gene; V was cut back by 7 bases and J by 2 bases.

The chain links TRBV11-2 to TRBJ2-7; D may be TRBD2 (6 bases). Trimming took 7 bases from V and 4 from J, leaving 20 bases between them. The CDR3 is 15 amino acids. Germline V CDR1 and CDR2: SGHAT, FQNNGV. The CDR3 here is CASTTKWDFSYEQYF. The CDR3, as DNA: TGTGCCAGCACCACAAAGTGGGACTTTAGTTACGAGCAGTACTTC.

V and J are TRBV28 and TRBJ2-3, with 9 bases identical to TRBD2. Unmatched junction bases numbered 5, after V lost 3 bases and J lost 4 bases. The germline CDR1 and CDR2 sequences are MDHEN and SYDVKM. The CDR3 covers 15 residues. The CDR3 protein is CASSFGGRAADTQYF. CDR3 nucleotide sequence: TGTGCCAGCAGTTTCGGCGGGAGGGCCGCAGATACGCAGTATTTT.

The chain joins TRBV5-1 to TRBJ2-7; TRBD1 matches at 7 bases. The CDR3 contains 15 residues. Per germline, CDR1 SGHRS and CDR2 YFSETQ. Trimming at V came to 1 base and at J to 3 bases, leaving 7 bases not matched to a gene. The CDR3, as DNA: TGCGCCAGCAGCTTGCGGCAGGGGGATTTCTACGAGCAGTACTTC. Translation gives CASSLRQGDFYEQYF.